Reported below is one T cell receptor beta chain. The data were obtained in a study of CD8+ T cells in alopecia areata. Following extraction, RNA underwent reverse transcription to cDNA, which served as the sequencing template. The data were produced by immunoSEQ multiplex PCR, yet TCRdb's version contains in-frame clones alone and is incomplete. The sample has 150,000 or so clones, roughly 60% seen once. Described treatment: oral pan-JAK inhibitor, 5-10 mg twice daily. This CDR3 is built from 17 residues. V was clipped by 2 bases and J by 0 bases; unmatched bases: 6. Looked up from germline, CDR1 is GTSNPN and CDR2 is SVGIG (reference sequence).

This chain uses TRBV30 with TRBJ2-6; 8 nucleotides agree with TRBD2. The receptor was derived from a human donor with alopecia areata. The sample consisted of CD4+ T cells sorted from blood, taken between weeks 55 and 70, from a patient treated with tofacitinib. This CDR3 reads CAWSRLARSSGANVLTF. CDR3 DNA: TGTGCCTGGAGTAGACTAGCGAGGAGCTCTGGGGCCAACGTCCTGACTTTC.